The present TCR beta chain was sequenced within a study of monozygotic twins with inflammatory bowel disease (dated by TCRdb to the late 2010s). A note on the overall study: A total of some 30 monozygotic twin pairs were included in the full study, comprising nine German pairs (four IBD-concordant, five IBD-discordant) and 19 IBD-discordant Danish pairs. Within discordant pairs, disease-associated traits were sought mainly by comparing IBD patients with their genetically identical healthy co-twins. Each individual had, on average, about 151 000 unique TCRalpha sequences and 181 000 unique TCRbeta sequences available for analysis.

The study at large found these results: Concordant and discordant twins showed no difference in repertoire similarity, possibly because of limited statistical power. The analysis was unable to tell different T cell subtypes apart. Because patients were on differing immunosuppressive treatments, the repertoires may have picked up extra background noise and inter-individual variability. IBD patients shared fewer clonotypes with other individuals than healthy twins did, most markedly in patients showing signs of disease activity. The results gave no support for a single strong signal or clonotype linked to IBD. A decrease in TCRbeta repertoire diversity, as measured by inverse Simpson index, was observed in IBD patients compared with their healthy co-twins.

Reading from cysteine to phenylalanine, the CDR3 counts 12 amino acids. This entry has no DNA. CDR1 and CDR2 are read off the germline V gene as SQVTM and ANQGSEA. From each donor, a roughly 2.5 ml peripheral blood sample was collected into PAXgene tubes and stored at -80 degrees C. Without T cell sorting, total RNA was isolated from whole blood using the PAXgene blood miRNA kit on an automated QIAcube. Deep TCRalpha and TCRbeta repertoire profiling with unique molecular barcoding was performed on peripheral blood of monozygotic twin pairs concordant or discordant for inflammatory bowel disease. Smoking habits were recorded for all twin pairs, with individuals classified as current, former or never smokers. Note on this clonotype: The specificity of this receptor is unknown.

The library was obtained by 5' RACE. The input for every TCR library was approximately 3,500 ng of total RNA. cDNA was synthesized with SMARTScribe reverse transcriptase in eight separate reactions per sample. During cDNA synthesis, template switching introduced unique molecular identifiers that contained a 6-nucleotide sample barcode. TCRalpha and TCRbeta cDNA was amplified in two nested PCRs of 16 and 9 cycles, and bead purification was carried out after each PCR. Before amplification, cDNA was treated with uracil DNA-glycosylase and purified using the QIAquick PCR purification kit. In the second PCR, Illumina TruSeq-compatible adapters and sample-specific barcodes were added. Library quality and concentration were checked on TapeStation and Qubit, and libraries were pooled at around 4.7 ng each. Sequencing of the pooled libraries was done on an Illumina HiSeq2500 single-index Rapid Run using custom sequencing primers and 2 x 100 bp reads. Per the authors' processing: MiGEC version 1.2.6 was used for UMI-based consensus assembly, which corrected PCR and sequencing errors. V(D)J alignment, clonotype assembly and CDR3 extraction were performed with MiXCR version 2.1.1. To normalise gene usage, clonotype sharing and MAIT/NKT TCR abundance, the analysis used the top 1000, 10 000 and 20 000 clonotypes per sample. Diversity was computed as the inverse Simpson index with the vegan R package after downsampling to 27 000 UMIs. Paired Mann-Whitney U tests were applied to discordant twin pairs, with Benjamini-Hochberg correction for multiple testing. After reprocessing by TCRdb, each CDR3 protein sequence is one entry, and no DNA is given. TCRdb's processing, not the authors' own work, is the source of the V and J calls. The sample's clone listing holds 300,000 to 400,000 distinct CDR3 sequences. Just over 2.5% of the sample lies in the top ten.

Sequenced sample: blood. Recombination connected TRBV29-1 to TRBJ2-1. This sequence was found in a human donor with ulcerative colitis or Crohn's disease, or a healthy co-twin of an affected twin (not recorded which). The CDR3 here reads CSVEDSYNEQFF.